This T cell receptor (beta chain) comes out of a study of T cell responses to AZD1222 COVID-19 vaccine. The table came from immunoSEQ multiplex PCR; TCRdb's copy has only in-frame clones and leaves some out. The sample lists 100,000 to 150,000 clones, roughly 91% occurring once. Germline V CDR1 and CDR2: SGHNT, YYREEE (reference sequence). V was trimmed by 4 bases and J by 0 bases, leaving 11 bases between them. The CDR3 totals 14 residues. This clonotype was obtained from an adult who received the AZD1222 COVID-19 vaccine. V gene TRBV5-4 combines with J gene TRBJ2-7; the D gene is possibly TRBD1 (6 bases). Sequencing used peripheral blood, obtained 28 days after the second AZD1222 dose. The CDR3 loop is CASSPPDSSYEQYF. DNA for the CDR3: TGTGCCAGCAGCCCCCCGGACAGCTCCTACGAGCAGTACTTC.